What follows are 25 T cell receptor beta chains derived from one specimen sequenced in a study of identical twins. TCRdb reanalysed the 5' RACE reads using MiXCR and keeps one entry per CDR3 protein. The sample lists roughly 770,000 distinct CDR3 sequences, 18% seen once, with roughly 13% in the top ten. Separately, the same data were catalogued under a study of T cells expressing NK-cell markers.

The sample consisted of PBMCs. These receptor sequences come from a young woman in good health.

This clonotype was detected only a few times. J is TRBJ2-5 and V is TRBV21-1. TRBV21-1 is a pseudogene segment. The CDR3 has 11 amino acids. The CDR3 sequence is CASLSGGTQYF. The CDR3 coding sequence is TGTGCCAGCCTCTCCGGTGGGACCCAGTACTTC.

There are a few counts of this clonotype. The chain carries TRBV12-3 or TRBV12-4 and TRBJ2-1; no clear D. V lost 1 base and J lost 0, with 7 bases in between. The CDR3 sequence is 15 residues long. The CDR3 sequence: CASSLGLRSYNEQFF. The CDR3 coding sequence is TGTGCCAGCAGTTTAGGGCTTCGCTCCTACAATGAGCAGTTCTTC.

The V gene is TRBV5-1, the J gene TRBJ2-5; D perhaps matches TRBD1 (5 bases). The germline CDR1 and CDR2 sequences are SGHRS and YFSETQ. The V and J ends lost 4 bases and 5 bases respectively, with 24 bases between them. This CDR3 comprises 17 residues. Here the CDR3 reads CASSPGVVAWGWETQYF. The CDR3, as DNA: TGCGCCAGCAGCCCTGGAGTCGTCGCGTGGGGCTGGGAGACCCAGTACTTC.

This sequence joins TRBV12-3 or TRBV12-4 and TRBJ2-2; TRBD2 aligns across 9 bases. CDR3 size: 16 residues. V shed 6 bases and J 5 bases; nucleotides not matched to a gene: 10. CDR3 sequence reads: CASRPFGLAGTGELFF. Written as DNA, the CDR3 is TGTGCCAGCAGACCCTTTGGGCTAGCGGGGACCGGGGAGCTGTTTTTT.

This clonotype showed up just a few times. The chain carries TRBV29-1 and TRBJ2-7; 8 bases align to TRBD1. After removal of 6 bases from V and 5 bases from J, the junction contained 12 bases not matched to a gene. Germline-derived CDR1 and CDR2 are SQVTM and ANQGSEA. This CDR3 spans 14 amino acids. CDR3 nucleotide sequence: TGCAGCGTCGCTGCGACAGGGGCGATAAACGAGCAGTACTTC. It encodes CSVAATGAINEQYF.

This clonotype was detected only a few times. This chain joins TRBV10-3 and TRBJ1-3, with a tentative D call TRBD1 (5 bases). This CDR3 spans 12 amino acids. Germline V lookup: CDR1 ENHRY, CDR2 SYGVKD. V lost 6 bases and J lost 8, with 11 bases in between. The CDR3 sequence is CAISGTGDTIYF. As DNA, the CDR3 is TGTGCCATCAGCGGAACAGGAGACACCATATATTTT.

This clonotype was recorded a few times. This sequence joins TRBV7-2 and TRBJ2-1, with unresolved D. CDR1 and CDR2 (germline): SGHTA, FQGNSA. Trimming took 4 bases from V and 9 from J, leaving 13 bases between them. The CDR3 is made up of 13 amino acids. CDR3 residues: CASSSRWGIEQFF. The DNA for the CDR3 is TGTGCCAGCAGCTCTCGATGGGGAATTGAGCAGTTCTTC.

The chain links TRBV20-1 to TRBJ2-3; 14 bases fit TRBD2. This CDR3 is 16 amino acids long. The J segment lost 1 base and the V segment lost 6 bases, leaving 6 bases of the junction unmatched. Germline CDR1 is DFQATT and CDR2 is SNEGSKA (reference sequence). The CDR3 is CSATRTSGGRTDTQYF. The CDR3 bases are TGCAGTGCGACCCGGACTAGCGGGGGGCGCACAGATACGCAGTATTTT.

V is TRBV12-3 or TRBV12-4 and J is TRBJ1-1, with TRBD1 identical over 7 bases. CDR3 length equals 12 residues. Trimming took 7 bases from V and 11 from J; bases not matched to a gene: 10. CDR3 DNA: TGTGCCAGCACCTGGTGGCAGGGGGAGGCTTTCTTT. Amino acid sequence: CASTWWQGEAFF.

J is TRBJ2-1 and V is TRBV20-1; tentatively, D is TRBD2 (7 bases). Germline V gene sequence: CDR1 DFQATT, CDR2 SNEGSKA (reference sequence). Trimming stripped 1 base from V and 0 bases from J, with 13 bases between. The CDR3 is made up of 16 amino acids. CDR3 sequence reads: CSARGRRGASYNEQFF. The DNA of the CDR3 is TGCAGTGCTAGAGGTCGACGGGGGGCCTCCTACAATGAGCAGTTCTTC.

This clonotype was detected ten times or more. V and J are TRBV28 and TRBJ2-6; 7 bases match TRBD1. The trim removed 6 bases at V and 0 bases at J, leaving 17 bases unmatched. CDR1 is MDHEN, CDR2 SYDVKM, per germline. The CDR3 extends over 20 amino acids. The CDR3 bases are TGTGCCAGCAGCACGCCTCGTCCGACAGGGAAGGACTCTGGGGCCAACGTCCTGACTTTC. This codes for CASSTPRPTGKDSGANVLTF.

This chain joins TRBV10-3 and TRBJ1-5, with 7 bases lining up with TRBD1. Germline loops: CDR1 ENHRY, CDR2 SYGVKD. Germline trimming cut 11 bases from V and 5 bases from J; bases unmatched to any gene: 9. The CDR3 totals 13 residues. CDR3 sequence (DNA): TGTGCCGCGGTACAGGGGCCGGATCAGCCCCAGCATTTT. It translates to CAAVQGPDQPQHF.

This clonotype was seen more than once but under ten times. V is TRBV10-1 and J is TRBJ2-7; D is unclear. CDR3 length equals 13 residues. V lost 3 bases, J lost 6 bases, and 12 bases lay in between. Germline CDR1 reads WNHNN; CDR2 reads SYGVQD (reference sequence). The CDR3 spells CASSDSRTGEQYF. CDR3 bases: TGCGCCAGCAGTGACTCCAGGACCGGCGAGCAGTACTTC.

The CDR3 spells CSTTSGGTDTQYF. Written as DNA, the CDR3 is TGCAGTACAACTAGCGGGGGCACAGATACGCAGTATTTT. The rearrangement links TRBV20-1 to TRBJ2-3, with 10 positions matching TRBD2. J was trimmed by 1 base and V by 8 bases; bases with no gene match: 3. CDR3 length: 13 residues. Germline CDR1 DFQATT, CDR2 SNEGSKA (reference sequence).

V and J are TRBV7-6 and TRBJ2-1, with 9 bases lining up with TRBD2. The CDR3 length is 12 residues. The V gene's germline CDR1 is SGHVS and CDR2 FNYEAQ. Losses at the gene ends were 3 bases for V and 10 bases for J; bases not matched to a gene: 1. The CDR3 nucleotides are TGTGCCAGCAGCTTCGCGGGGGGGGAGCAGTTCTTC. Residues: CASSFAGGEQFF.

The chain combines TRBV5-1 with TRBJ2-5; perhaps TRBD2 as D (6 bases). The CDR3 length is 15 residues. Deletions cut 4 bases from V and 5 bases from J, with 18 bases between. Germline V gene sequence: CDR1 SGHRS, CDR2 YFSETQ. The CDR3 sequence: CASSPGGGVVETQYF. The DNA for the CDR3 is TGCGCCAGCAGCCCCGGCGGAGGGGTCGTGGAGACCCAGTACTTC.

This clonotype has only a few counts. The rearrangement links TRBV12-3 or TRBV12-4 to TRBJ2-7; D is possibly TRBD1 (6 bases). The CDR3 runs 13 residues. V gave up 4 bases and J gave up 7 bases, with 14 bases separating them. The CDR3 DNA follows: TGTGCCAGCAGTTCCCCCAGGGGAATAGAGCAGTACTTC. Translation: CASSSPRGIEQYF.

V and J are TRBV10-3 and TRBJ2-3; 10 bases line up with TRBD2. V lost 4 bases to trimming and J lost 4 bases; unmatched junction nucleotides: 5. The germline gives CDR1 ENHRY, CDR2 SYGVKD. The CDR3 is 15 amino acids. CDR3: CAISVSGRGSDTQYF. CDR3 nucleotides: TGTGCCATCAGTGTCAGCGGGAGGGGTTCAGATACGCAGTATTTT.

This clonotype was counted between two and nine times. The chain uses TRBV2 and TRBJ2-1, with D perhaps TRBD2 (5 bases). Germline CDR1 is SNHLY and CDR2 is FYNNEI. The CDR3 is 15 amino acids. V was pared by 6 bases and J by 5 bases, with 17 bases between. The CDR3, as DNA: TGTGCCAGCAGCGCTACTAGTGCCGGGCACAATGAGCAGTTCTTC. Encoded protein: CASSATSAGHNEQFF. Complete variable domain (other parts from reference TRBV2 and TRBJ2-1): EPEVTQTPSHQVTQMGQEVILRCVPISNHLYFYWYRQILGQKVEFLVSFYNNEISEKSEIFDDQFSVERPDGSNFTLKIRSTKLEDSAMYFCASSATSAGHNEQFFGPGTRLTVL.

This clonotype showed up just a few times. The chain is built from TRBV5-6 and TRBJ1-4, with D hard to call. Germline CDR1 and CDR2: SGHDT and YYEEEE. The CDR3 runs 15 residues. The germline V and J ends were trimmed by 1 base and 2 bases, with 9 bases remaining between them. In DNA form, the CDR3 reads TGTGCCAGCAGCTTGATAGGGTCGACTAATGAAAAACTGTTTTTT. Protein sequence: CASSLIGSTNEKLFF.

This clonotype has just a few counts. Written as DNA, the CDR3 is TGCGCCAGCAGCTTGCGGGCGGGGGGGTCGACAGATACGCAGTATTTT. Protein: CASSLRAGGSTDTQYF. The chain couples TRBV5-1 to TRBJ2-3; 9 bases map to TRBD2. The CDR3 totals 16 residues. J gave up 3 bases and V 1 base, and 6 bases lay outside the gene matches. Germline lookup yields CDR1 SGHRS and CDR2 YFSETQ. The whole variable domain, filled in from reference TRBV5-1 and TRBJ2-3, reads KAGVTQTPRYLIKTRGQQVTLSCSPISGHRSVSWYQQTPGQGLQFLFEYFSETQRNKGNFPGRFSGRQFSNSRSEMNVSTLELGDSALYLCASSLRAGGSTDTQYFGPGTRLTVL.

V is TRBV7-2 and J is TRBJ1-1, with unresolved D. Germline assignment: CDR1 SGHTA and CDR2 FQGNSA. The CDR3 has 13 amino acids. The V gene lost 6 bases and the J gene lost 4 bases, with 12 bases spanning the gap. The CDR3 DNA follows: TGTGCCAGCAGTTCAAAATGGGGCACTGAAGCTTTCTTT. Its translation: CASSSKWGTEAFF.

This clonotype showed up just a few times. CDR3: CASSHSSISYEQYF. Written as DNA, the CDR3 is TGTGCCAGCAGCCACAGTAGCATATCCTACGAGCAGTACTTC. V is TRBV3-1 and J is TRBJ2-7; D remains unclear. CDR3 size: 14 residues. The germline V gene has CDR1 LGHDT and CDR2 YNNKEL (reference sequence). V gave up 3 bases and J gave up 1 base, with 10 bases separating them.

The gene calls are TRBV18 and TRBJ1-4, with a possible D match to TRBD1 (5 bases). The CDR3 length is 14 residues. CDR1 is KGHSH and CDR2 is LQKENI in the germline V gene. Trimming removed 2 bases at V and 6 bases at J, with 10 bases between. This CDR3 reads CASSPGAFDEKLFF. The CDR3, as DNA: TGTGCCAGCTCACCAGGGGCCTTTGATGAAAAACTGTTTTTT.

For the CDR3, the DNA is TGCGCCAGCAGCTTGGGAACAGGAGACAAACGACGAGAGACCCAGTACTTC. Translated, it gives CASSLGTGDKRRETQYF. This chain connects TRBV5-1 to TRBJ2-5, with D possibly TRBD1 on 5 matching bases. Germline V gene sequence: CDR1 SGHRS, CDR2 YFSETQ. The CDR3 consists of 17 residues. Trimming removed 0 bases at V and 4 bases at J, with 19 bases between.